This entry is about one T cell receptor beta chain. Germline-derived CDR1 and CDR2 are MNHGY and SAAAGT. Trimming removed 7 bases from V and 2 bases from J, with 12 bases in between. The CDR3 totals 14 residues. Sequenced by immunoSEQ multiplex PCR; TCRdb stores in-frame clones only, minus some. This table holds 6,000 or so clones, roughly four fifths found once. The sample is drawn from a study of preoperative IRX-2 immunotherapy in early breast cancer. Noted treatment: preoperative locoregional IRX-2 cytokine immunotherapy. This phase Ib study tested locoregional IRX-2 cytokine immunotherapy given before surgery.

The material was tumor tissue, obtained before IRX-2 immunotherapy. This rearrangement joins TRBV6-8 to TRBJ1-5, with a tentative D call TRBD1 (5 bases). The sequence derives from a human donor with breast cancer. The CDR3 sequence: CASNRGGGNQPQHF. Written as DNA, the CDR3 is TGTGCCAGCAATCGCGGGGGTGGCAATCAGCCCCAGCATTTT.